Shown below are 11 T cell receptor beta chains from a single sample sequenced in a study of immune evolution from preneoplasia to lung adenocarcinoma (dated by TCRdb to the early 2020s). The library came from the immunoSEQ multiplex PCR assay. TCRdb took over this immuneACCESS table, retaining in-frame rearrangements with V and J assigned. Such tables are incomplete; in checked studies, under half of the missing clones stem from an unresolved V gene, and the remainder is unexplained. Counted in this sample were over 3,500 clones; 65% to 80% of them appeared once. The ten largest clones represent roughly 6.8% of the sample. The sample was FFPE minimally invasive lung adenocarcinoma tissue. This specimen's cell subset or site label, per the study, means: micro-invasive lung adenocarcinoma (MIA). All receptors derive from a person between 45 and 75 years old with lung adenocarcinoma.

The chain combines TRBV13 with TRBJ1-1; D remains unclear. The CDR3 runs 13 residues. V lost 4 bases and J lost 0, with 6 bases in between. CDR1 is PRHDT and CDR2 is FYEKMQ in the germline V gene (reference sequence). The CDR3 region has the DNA TGTGCCAGCAGCTCGTGGGTGAACACTGAAGCTTTCTTT. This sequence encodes CASSSWVNTEAFF.

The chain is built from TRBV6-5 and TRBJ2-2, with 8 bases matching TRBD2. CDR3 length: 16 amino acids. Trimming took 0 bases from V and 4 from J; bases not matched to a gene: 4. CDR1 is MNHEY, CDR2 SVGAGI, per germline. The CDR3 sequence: CASSYSSGGFTGELFF. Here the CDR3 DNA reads TGTGCCAGCAGTTACTCGAGCGGGGGCTTCACCGGGGAGCTGTTTTTT.

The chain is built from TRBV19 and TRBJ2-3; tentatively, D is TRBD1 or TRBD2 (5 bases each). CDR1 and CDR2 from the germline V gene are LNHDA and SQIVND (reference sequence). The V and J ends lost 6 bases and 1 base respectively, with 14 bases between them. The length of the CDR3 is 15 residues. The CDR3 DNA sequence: TGTGCCAGTAGCACTCAGTCGGGGCGCACAGATACGCAGTATTTT. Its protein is CASSTQSGRTDTQYF.

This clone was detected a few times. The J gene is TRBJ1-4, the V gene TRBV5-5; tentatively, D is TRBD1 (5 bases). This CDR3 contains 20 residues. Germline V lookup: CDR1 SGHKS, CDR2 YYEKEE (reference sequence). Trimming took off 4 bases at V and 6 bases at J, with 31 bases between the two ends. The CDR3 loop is CASSLDPEGGGEVFDEKLFF. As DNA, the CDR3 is TGTGCCAGCAGCCTCGACCCCGAGGGCGGGGGGGAAGTTTTTGATGAAAAACTGTTTTTT.

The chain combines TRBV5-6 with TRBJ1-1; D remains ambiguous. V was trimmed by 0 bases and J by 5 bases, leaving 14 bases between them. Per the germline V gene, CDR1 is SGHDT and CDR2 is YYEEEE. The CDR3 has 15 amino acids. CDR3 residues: CASSLEAGWVTEAFF. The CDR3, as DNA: TGTGCCAGCAGCTTGGAGGCAGGATGGGTTACTGAAGCTTTCTTT.

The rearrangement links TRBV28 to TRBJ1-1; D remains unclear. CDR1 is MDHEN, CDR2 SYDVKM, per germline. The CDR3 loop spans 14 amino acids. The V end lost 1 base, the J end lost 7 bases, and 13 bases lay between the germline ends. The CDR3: CASSLSAYLGEAFF. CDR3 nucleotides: TGTGCCAGCAGTTTATCAGCCTACCTTGGTGAAGCTTTCTTT. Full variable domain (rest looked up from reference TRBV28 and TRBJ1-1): DVKVTQSSRYLVKRTGEKVFLECVQDMDHENMFWYRQDPGLGLRLIYFSYDVKMKEKGDIPEGYSVSREKKERFSLILESASTNQTSMYLCASSLSAYLGEAFFGQGTRLTVV.

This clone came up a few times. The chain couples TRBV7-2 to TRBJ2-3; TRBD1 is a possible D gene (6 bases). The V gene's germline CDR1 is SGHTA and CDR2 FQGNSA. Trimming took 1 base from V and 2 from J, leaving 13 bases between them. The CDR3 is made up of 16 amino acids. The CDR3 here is CASSLGFGTTTDTQYF. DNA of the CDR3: TGTGCCAGCAGCTTAGGATTCGGGACAACCACAGATACGCAGTATTTT.

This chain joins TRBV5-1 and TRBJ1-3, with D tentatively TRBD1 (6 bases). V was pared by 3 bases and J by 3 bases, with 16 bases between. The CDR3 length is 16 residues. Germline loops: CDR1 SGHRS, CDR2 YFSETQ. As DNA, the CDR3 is TGCGCCAGCAGCTCCGGGATGGGGGGGCTTGGAAACACCATATATTTT. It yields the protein CASSSGMGGLGNTIYF.

The CDR3 DNA follows: TGTGCCAGCAGCGCCTCGGGGTATGGCTACACCTTC. This gives the protein CASSASGYGYTF. The V and J genes are TRBV9 and TRBJ1-2; D remains unclear. The length of the CDR3 is 12 residues. The germline gives CDR1 SGDLS, CDR2 YYNGEE. The V and J ends lost 3 bases and 5 bases respectively, with 8 bases between them.

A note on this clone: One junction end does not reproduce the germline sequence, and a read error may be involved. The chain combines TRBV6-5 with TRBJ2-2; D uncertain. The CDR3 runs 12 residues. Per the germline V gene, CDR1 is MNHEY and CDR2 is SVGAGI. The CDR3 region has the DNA TGTGTCAGCAGTTTCCACACCGGGGAGCTGTTTTTT. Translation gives CVSSFHTGELFF.

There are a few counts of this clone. The CDR3, as DNA: TGTGCCAGCAGCGTAGGTTCTGGGGAAGAGACCCAGTACTTC. It is translated as CASSVGSGEETQYF. The genes are TRBV9 and TRBJ2-5; D gene ambiguous. CDR1 SGDLS and CDR2 YYNGEE come from the germline V gene. V was shortened by 0 bases and J by 3 bases, with 9 bases between the two germline ends. This CDR3 is built from 14 residues.